The 19 T cell receptor beta chains reported below all come from one sample, sequenced in a study of shared clonotypes between healthy human individuals. Assay used: immunoSEQ multiplex PCR; TCRdb lists only in-frame clones, some missing. Of about 2.1 million clones in the sample, around 93% were seen once. The naive CD8 population came from CD45RO-negative cells selected for CCR7, without terminally differentiated effector memory CD45RA+ cells. Material for sequencing was naive CD8+ T cells from PBMCs. The receptors stem from a man aged 18-30 years in good health. Some clones in this sample may be carry-over from other donors' samples.

J is TRBJ2-1 and V is TRBV12-5, with D uncertain. The V gene lost 7 bases and the J gene lost 5 bases, with 15 bases spanning the gap. Germline loops: CDR1 LGHNT, CDR2 FRNRAP. CDR3 length equals 14 residues. The CDR3 here is CASALPDGDNEQFF. CDR3 DNA sequence: TGTGCTAGTGCCCTTCCGGACGGAGACAATGAGCAGTTCTTC.

For the CDR3, the DNA is TGTGCCAGCAGTCCGGGGACAGGGATCGACGAGCAGTACTTC. As protein: CASSPGTGIDEQYF. This chain connects TRBV13 to TRBJ2-7; TRBD1 agrees at 9 bases. After removal of 6 bases from V and 5 bases from J, the junction contained 8 bases not matched to a gene. The CDR3 length is 14 residues. Germline lookup yields CDR1 PRHDT and CDR2 FYEKMQ (reference sequence).

The genes are TRBV28 and TRBJ2-7; maybe TRBD2 (6 bases). Trimming removed 6 bases at V and 2 bases at J, with 11 bases between. Germline loops: CDR1 MDHEN, CDR2 SYDVKM. CDR3 size: 13 residues. The CDR3 sequence: CASSQEGPYEQYF. CDR3 sequence (DNA): TGTGCCAGCAGCCAGGAGGGGCCCTACGAGCAGTACTTC.

The chain uses TRBV9 and TRBJ2-2; possible D gene TRBD1, 5 bases. Germline V gene sequence: CDR1 SGDLS, CDR2 YYNGEE. The V end lost 3 bases, the J end lost 4 bases, and 10 bases lay between the germline ends. This CDR3 contains 14 residues. The CDR3 DNA reads TGTGCCAGCAGCGGACCGACAGTCACCGGGGAGCTGTTTTTT. Its translation: CASSGPTVTGELFF.

The chain employs TRBV28 and TRBJ1-5; tentative D call: TRBD1 (5 bases). CDR3 length: 15 amino acids. V shed 1 base and J shed 3 bases, with 10 bases lying between them. Germline CDR1 is MDHEN and CDR2 is SYDVKM. CDR3 region: CASSLFGGSNQPQHF. For the CDR3, the DNA is TGTGCCAGCAGTTTATTCGGGGGTTCCAATCAGCCCCAGCATTTT.

The rearrangement uses TRBV6-5 and TRBJ2-1, with 9 bases identical to TRBD2. The V gene end was trimmed by 10 bases and the J gene end by 3 bases; junction bases not matched to a gene: 10. Germline CDR1 reads MNHEY; CDR2 reads SVGAGI. This CDR3 region has 15 residues. Here the CDR3 reads CATSLGREGYNEQFF. CDR3 sequence (DNA): TGTGCCACATCCTTAGGGCGGGAGGGCTACAATGAGCAGTTCTTC.

This chain uses TRBV7-8 with TRBJ1-5; 9 bases align to TRBD1. The CDR3 has 16 residues. V was pared by 5 bases and J by 2 bases, with 7 bases of the junction left unmatched. The germline CDR1 and CDR2 sequences are SGHVS and FQNEAQ. This CDR3 is CASSGPQGAGNQPQHF. As DNA, the CDR3 is TGTGCCAGCAGCGGCCCACAGGGGGCGGGCAATCAGCCCCAGCATTTT.

This clone was picked up one time. DNA for the CDR3: TGTGCCAGCAGCTTCCCGACAGGGGCTCCGAGCACTGAAGCTTTCTTT. It translates to CASSFPTGAPSTEAFF. The chain has TRBV11-2 and TRBJ1-1; 8 nucleotides align to TRBD1. The CDR3 extends over 16 amino acids. V shed 3 bases, J shed 4 bases, and the junction held 10 bases outside the gene matches. Germline CDR1 reads SGHAT; CDR2 reads FQNNGV.

V is TRBV4-3 and J is TRBJ2-2; 11 bases match TRBD2. V shed 1 base, J shed 7 bases, and the junction held 14 bases outside the gene matches. Germline lookup yields CDR1 LGHNA and CDR2 YSLEER. CDR3 size: 19 residues. The CDR3 loop reads CASSQVGVAGGPSNGELFF. The DNA for the CDR3 is TGCGCCAGCAGCCAAGTTGGGGTAGCGGGAGGGCCGAGTAACGGGGAGCTGTTTTTT.

V is TRBV5-1 and J is TRBJ2-1, with D unclear. V lost 0 bases and J lost 11, with 9 bases in between. Germline V gene lookup returns CDR1 SGHRS and CDR2 YFSETQ. The CDR3 is 12 amino acids. CDR3 protein: CASSLDISQQFF. CDR3 sequence (DNA): TGCGCCAGCAGCTTGGATATTAGTCAGCAGTTCTTC. Full variable domain (rest looked up from reference TRBV5-1 and TRBJ2-1): KAGVTQTPRYLIKTRGQQVTLSCSPISGHRSVSWYQQTPGQGLQFLFEYFSETQRNKGNFPGRFSGRQFSNSRSEMNVSTLELGDSALYLCASSLDISQQFFGPGTRLTVL.

The V and J genes are TRBV28 and TRBJ2-7, with TRBD2 identical over 7 bases. The CDR3 has 15 residues. Losses at the gene ends were 5 bases for V and 2 bases for J; bases not matched to a gene: 9. The V gene's germline CDR1 is MDHEN and CDR2 SYDVKM. As DNA, the CDR3 is TGTGCCAGCAGTCTTAGGACCGGGACTACCTACGAGCAGTACTTC. Translated: CASSLRTGTTYEQYF.

This clone appeared a single time. This sequence joins TRBV7-8 and TRBJ2-4, with unresolved D. Germline CDR1 SGHVS, CDR2 FQNEAQ. This CDR3 has 16 residues. Trimming removed 5 bases from V and 2 bases from J, with 16 bases in between. The CDR3 nucleotides read TGTGCCAGCAGCACCCATGAGGAAGGAACCAAAAACATTCAGTACTTC. It is translated as CASSTHEEGTKNIQYF.

This clone was detected only once. The chain recombines TRBV20-1 with TRBJ1-2, with D possibly being TRBD1 (5 bases). This CDR3 comprises 11 residues. The V gene's germline CDR1 is DFQATT and CDR2 SNEGSKA (reference sequence). V dropped 5 bases and J dropped 6 bases, with 10 bases sitting between them. CDR3 bases: TGCAGTGCTCCGGGGGTACATGGCTACACCTTC. This gives the protein CSAPGVHGYTF.

The chain has TRBV5-6 and TRBJ2-1; 11 bases are shared with TRBD2. J was trimmed by 3 bases and V by 4 bases; bases with no gene match: 6. The CDR3 loop spans 16 amino acids. Per the germline V gene, CDR1 is SGHDT and CDR2 is YYEEEE. In DNA, the CDR3 is TGTGCCAGCAGCCGAGGGACTAGCGGAGTCTACAATGAGCAGTTCTTC. It encodes CASSRGTSGVYNEQFF.

This clone was detected once. The genes are TRBV27 and TRBJ2-1, with D perhaps matching TRBD1 (6 bases). The CDR3 has 16 residues. V was clipped by 4 bases and J by 7 bases, with 20 bases between them. The germline gives CDR1 MNHEY, CDR2 SMNVEV (reference sequence). For the CDR3, the DNA is TGTGCCAGCAGTTCGTCCTCGGGACATATATTAAATGAGCAGTTCTTC. It yields the protein CASSSSSGHILNEQFF.

The J gene is TRBJ2-7, the V gene TRBV19; D possibly corresponds to TRBD1 (5 bases). Trimming took 5 bases from V and 3 from J, leaving 11 bases between them. The CDR3 is 13 residues long. The V gene's germline CDR1 is LNHDA and CDR2 SQIVND (reference sequence). The CDR3 sequence is CASSALQGYEQYF. The CDR3 DNA follows: TGTGCCAGTAGTGCCTTGCAGGGCTACGAGCAGTACTTC.

The genes are TRBV7-9 and TRBJ2-7, with unresolved D. Germline V lookup: CDR1 SEHNR, CDR2 FQNEAQ (reference sequence). The CDR3 has 16 residues. Trimming removed 6 bases from V and 0 bases from J, with 18 bases in between. CDR3 residues: CASRAVRAVSSYEQYF. As DNA, the CDR3 is TGTGCCAGCAGGGCAGTTCGGGCGGTGAGCTCCTACGAGCAGTACTTC.

The chain joins TRBV27 to TRBJ2-5, with TRBD1 matching 10 bases. CDR3 size: 16 residues. Germline CDR1 is MNHEY and CDR2 is SMNVEV (reference sequence). Trimming at V came to 7 bases and at J to 2 bases, leaving 10 bases not matched to a gene. This CDR3 is CASTTTRQGAQETQYF. CDR3 nucleotide sequence: TGTGCCAGCACCACAACCCGACAGGGGGCTCAAGAGACCCAGTACTTC.

This sequence joins TRBV28 and TRBJ1-4; perhaps TRBD1 as D (5 bases). The V gene's germline CDR1 is MDHEN and CDR2 SYDVKM. CDR3 size: 14 residues. The V end was cut by 3 bases, the J end by 6 bases, with 11 bases between. CDR3 sequence: CASSLQGWDEKLFF. The CDR3 bases are TGTGCCAGCAGTTTGCAGGGATGGGATGAAAAACTGTTTTTT.